This TCR beta chain was documented in a study of CD8+CD57+ T cells in acquired aplastic anemia. Study-wide background: Sorted CD4+ plus CD8+ cells gave DNA averaging approximately 3.2 ug. Whole-study findings and limits: For CD8+ Simpson's diversity, patients and controls showed no significant difference.

Genomic DNA, the template, was used for profiling of the TCR beta VDJ and CDR3. Via MiXCR, TCRdb re-called the reads, giving one row per CDR3 protein. The table records 150,000 to 200,000 distinct CDR3 sequences, about 50% of them present only once. CD8+CD57+ cell expansion had been shown by flow cytometry in patients chosen for sequencing. As concerns this clonotype: Its matching antigen is unknown. The conserved phenylalanine or tryptophan is not found at the CDR3 terminus, so this likely reflects a read error.

The germline V and J ends were trimmed by 7 bases and 7 bases, with 17 bases remaining between them. The length of the CDR3 is 15 residues. Germline lookup yields CDR1 MDHEN and CDR2 SYDVKM. This chain connects TRBV28 to TRBJ1-6, with D possibly matching TRBD1 (5 bases). Sequenced material: sorted CD4+, CD8+, or CD8+CD57+ T cells (not recorded which) from PBMCs. The sequence was obtained from a human donor with aplastic anemia. CDR3 sequence: CASTPRDGSNSPLHS. The DNA of the CDR3 is TGTGCCAGCACCCCCAGGGATGGGTCAAATTCACCCCTCCACTCT.